Listed below are T cell receptor beta chains from one sample, sequenced in a study of early stage breast cancer tumors. Some clones are missing from TCRdb's copy, which holds only in-frame ones; the method was immunoSEQ multiplex PCR. The table has over 40,000 clones, around 80% seen once; the top ten hold around 3.4%. The sample consisted of blood. These receptors originate from a person aged 35-49 years with breast cancer. Each CDR3 is given with its conserved first and last residue. A D gene is named only where the DNA matches it firmly. Clone size is given for some rows only: seen once, a few or many times, or a class if the clone is expanded.

CASSLVGGRTGELFF,TGTGCCAGCAGCTTAGTGGGGGGCCGGACCGGGGAGCTGTTTTTT,TRBJ2-2,NA,TRBV7-2,NA
CAWSGYRPNRGNTEAFF,TGTGCCTGGAGTGGATATAGGCCCAACAGGGGGAACACTGAAGCTTTCTTT,TRBJ1-1,few,TRBV30,TRBD1
CAISESGTGNYEQYF,TGTGCCATCAGTGAGTCCGGGACAGGGAACTACGAGCAGTACTTC,TRBJ2-7,NA,TRBV10-3,TRBD1
CASSRAWNEQFF,TGTGCCAGTAGTAGGGCCTGGAATGAGCAGTTCTTC,TRBJ2-1,NA,TRBV19,NA
CASSGDWYNEQFF,TGTGCCAGCAGTGGGGACTGGTACAATGAGCAGTTCTTC,TRBJ2-1,once,TRBV25-1,NA
CASSFSGARGANTEAFF,TGTGCCAGCAGCTTTTCAGGGGCCCGTGGGGCGAACACTGAAGCTTTCTTT,TRBJ1-1,NA,TRBV7-9,NA
CASSSTYNEQFF,TGTGCCAGCAGTTCCACCTACAATGAGCAGTTCTTC,TRBJ2-1,NA,TRBV6-5,NA
CASSVTAYGYTF,TGTGCCAGCAGCGTAACAGCCTATGGCTACACCTTC,TRBJ1-2,NA,TRBV7-8,NA
CASSGEDRVAFF,TGCGCCAGCAGCGGGGAGGACAGAGTTGCTTTCTTT,TRBJ1-1,NA,TRBV5-1,NA
CASSYPGLTGELFF,TGTGCCAGCAGTTACCCGGGTCTCACCGGGGAGCTGTTTTTT,TRBJ2-2,NA,TRBV6-6,NA
CASSFEGIDNEQYF,TGCGCCAGTTCCTTTGAGGGGATAGATAACGAGCAGTACTTC,TRBJ2-7,NA,TRBV5-1,NA
CASSRQGAEQYF,TGTGCCAGCAGCCGCCAGGGGGCCGAGCAGTACTTC,TRBJ2-7,NA,TRBV7-9,TRBD1
CASSEGTNYGYTF,TGTGCCAGCAGTGAGGGGACTAACTATGGCTACACCTTC,TRBJ1-2,few,TRBV6-4,NA
CASSYKTGLTDTQYF,TGTGCCAGCAGCTATAAGACAGGGCTCACAGATACGCAGTATTTT,TRBJ2-3,NA,TRBV7-9,TRBD1
CASSTWDTDTQYF,TGTGCCAGTAGTACGTGGGACACAGATACGCAGTATTTT,TRBJ2-3,NA,TRBV19,NA
CASSDGGRGTDTQYF,TGCGCCAGCAGTGACGGCGGGAGGGGCACAGATACGCAGTATTTT,TRBJ2-3,NA,TRBV10-1,TRBD2
CASSTGSNKNTIYF,TGTGCCAGCAGTACCGGGTCGAACAAAAACACCATATATTTT,TRBJ1-3,NA,TRBV6-5,NA
CASSYWGQMNTEAFF,TGTGCCAGCAGCTATTGGGGACAGATGAACACTGAAGCTTTCTTT,TRBJ1-1,NA,TRBV5-8,TRBD1
CASSGTGGYGYTF,TGTGCCAGTAGTGGCACAGGGGGTTATGGCTACACCTTC,TRBJ1-2,NA,TRBV19,TRBD1
CASSLLSGDYNEQFF,TGTGCCAGCAGCTTACTTAGCGGGGACTACAATGAGCAGTTCTTC,TRBJ2-1,NA,TRBV7-3,TRBD2
CASDSLSGNTIYF,TGTGCCAGTGATAGTTTGTCTGGAAACACCATATATTTT,TRBJ1-3,NA,TRBV2,NA
CASSDQGGVRQPQHF,TGTGCCAGTTCCGACCAGGGGGGGGTTCGACAGCCCCAGCATTTT,TRBJ1-5,NA,TRBV19,TRBD1
CASADGANYGYTF,TGTGCCAGCGCGGACGGAGCTAACTATGGCTACACCTTC,TRBJ1-2,NA,TRBV2,NA
CASRPGGGVGKLFF,TGTGCCAGCAGGCCAGGGGGCGGCGTTGGAAAACTGTTTTTT,TRBJ1-4,NA,TRBV2,TRBD1
CASSLSPGQILNTGELFF,TGTGCCAGCAGTTTATCTCCGGGACAGATCCTGAACACCGGGGAGCTGTTTTTT,TRBJ2-2,NA,TRBV27,TRBD1
CASSQEGGRAANNYGYTF,TGCGCCAGCAGCCAAGAGGGGGGCCGCGCGGCTAATAACTATGGCTACACCTTC,TRBJ1-2,once,TRBV4-1,NA
CASSSGGNSEKLFF,TGTGCCAGCTCGTCCGGTGGCAATTCGGAAAAACTGTTTTTT,TRBJ1-4,few,TRBV18,NA
CASFLMGGAPTF,TGTGCCTCCTTCTTAATGGGGGGAGCCCCCACCTTC,TRBJ1-2,NA,TRBV2,NA
CATQDPGEPVEQYF,TGCGCCACCCAAGACCCGGGAGAACCTGTCGAGCAGTACTTC,TRBJ2-7,NA,TRBV10-2,NA
CASSQDGRRPTDTQYF,TGCGCCAGCAGCCAAGACGGACGACGGCCCACAGATACGCAGTATTTT,TRBJ2-3,NA,TRBV4-1,NA
CASSSNPNRGSYEQYF,TGTGCCAGCAGCTCCAATCCAAACCGGGGCTCCTACGAGCAGTACTTC,TRBJ2-7,NA,TRBV7-9,NA
CAWSRGTKGTEAFF,TGTGCCTGGAGTAGGGGGACAAAGGGGACTGAAGCTTTCTTT,TRBJ1-1,NA,TRBV30,NA
CASSSGTVDPYEQYF,TGCGCCAGCAGCTCCGGGACAGTAGACCCCTACGAGCAGTACTTC,TRBJ2-7,once,TRBV5-1,TRBD1
CASSGGQNSGNTIYF,TGCGCCAGCAGCGGTGGACAGAACTCTGGAAACACCATATATTTT,TRBJ1-3,NA,TRBV5-1,NA
CASSEPLGVKNIQYF,TGTGCCAGCAGTGAACCTCTCGGGGTCAAAAACATTCAGTACTTC,TRBJ2-4,NA,TRBV6-1,NA
CASSLGDREPNIQYF,TGCGCCAGCAGCTTGGGAGACAGGGAGCCTAACATTCAGTACTTC,TRBJ2-4,NA,TRBV5-1,TRBD1
CASSDEGVTAQHF,TGTGCCAGCAGTGACGAGGGGGTCACGGCCCAGCATTTT,TRBJ1-5,few,TRBV6-1,NA
CASSQSDTNEQFF,TGTGCCAGCAGCCAATCAGACACCAATGAGCAGTTCTTC,TRBJ2-1,NA,TRBV4-2,NA
CASRTTTQYF,TGTGCCAGCAGAACTACTACGCAGTATTTT,TRBJ2-3,NA,TRBV7-9,NA
CAWKLQGATRVDTQYF,TGTGCCTGGAAGTTGCAGGGGGCGACCCGTGTCGATACGCAGTATTTT,TRBJ2-3,NA,TRBV30,TRBD1
CAISTPREGGLSTDTQYF,TGTGCCATCAGCACCCCGCGAGAAGGGGGCCTAAGCACAGATACGCAGTATTTT,TRBJ2-3,NA,TRBV10-3,TRBD1
CSVEGRDGYTF,TGCAGCGTTGAAGGGCGCGATGGCTACACCTTC,TRBJ1-2,few,TRBV29-1,NA
CASSQDRAPSGNTIYF,TGCGCCAGCAGCCAAGACAGGGCCCCCTCTGGAAACACCATATATTTT,TRBJ1-3,NA,TRBV4-1,NA
CASSLAGTGGQTQYF,TGTGCCAGCAGCTTAGCCGGGACAGGGGGACAGACCCAGTACTTC,TRBJ2-5,NA,TRBV7-2,TRBD1
CASSANRDGYTF,TGTGCCAGCAGTGCGAACAGGGATGGCTACACCTTC,TRBJ1-2,NA,TRBV6-1,NA
CASSYSDLATDTQYF,TGTGCCAGCAGTTACTCCGACTTGGCCACAGATACGCAGTATTTT,TRBJ2-3,NA,TRBV6-5,NA
CASSAPRGLAVTPDYEQYF,TGTGCCAGCAGTGCTCCGAGGGGACTAGCGGTAACCCCTGACTACGAGCAGTACTTC,TRBJ2-7,NA,TRBV6-1,TRBD2
CASSTLGGSAEQYF,TGTGCCAGCAGTACTTTAGGGGGCTCTGCCGAGCAGTACTTC,TRBJ2-7,NA,TRBV2,TRBD1
CASSVGAGGEKLFF,TGTGCCAGCAGTGTCGGGGCAGGAGGTGAAAAACTGTTTTTT,TRBJ1-4,NA,TRBV6-1,NA
CASSVSPGGQVYEQYF,TGTGCCAGCAGCGTATCCCCAGGGGGTCAGGTCTACGAGCAGTACTTC,TRBJ2-7,NA,TRBV9,TRBD1
CASSHAGAGDPSGELFF,TGTGCCAGCAGCCACGCTGGGGCGGGAGACCCGAGCGGGGAGCTGTTTTTT,TRBJ2-2,NA,TRBV7-2,TRBD2
CASSLETGGFTEAFF,TGTGCCAGCTCATTAGAGACAGGGGGCTTCACTGAAGCTTTCTTT,TRBJ1-1,NA,TRBV18,TRBD1
CASSPFIYSANTEAFF,TGTGCCAGCTCACCATTTATTTATTCGGCGAACACTGAAGCTTTCTTT,TRBJ1-1,NA,TRBV18,NA
CATSRDTDSYNEQFF,TGTGCCACCAGCAGAGATACAGACTCCTACAATGAGCAGTTCTTC,TRBJ2-1,NA,TRBV15,NA
CASTGDDQPQHF,TGTGCCAGCACAGGGGACGATCAGCCCCAGCATTTT,TRBJ1-5,NA,TRBV6-6,NA